These 7 T cell receptor beta chains were all obtained from the same sample, sequenced in a study of shared clonotypes between healthy human individuals. Produced via immunoSEQ multiplex PCR; TCRdb's table is partial and in-frame only. This table holds almost 750,000 clones, roughly 72% found once. The source material was memory CD4+ T cells sorted from blood. Indicated subset: CD45RA-negative fraction. These receptors all come from a woman aged 25-40 years in good health.

The V call is TRBV5-1, the J call TRBJ2-5, with unresolved D. Trimming left V 0 bases short and J 5 bases short, with 11 bases between. Germline CDR1 and CDR2: SGHRS and YFSETQ. This CDR3 has 14 amino acids. The chain's CDR3 is CASSLASGLETQYF. CDR3 sequence (DNA): TGCGCCAGCAGCTTGGCCTCTGGGTTGGAGACCCAGTACTTC. Full variable domain (rest looked up from reference TRBV5-1 and TRBJ2-5): KAGVTQTPRYLIKTRGQQVTLSCSPISGHRSVSWYQQTPGQGLQFLFEYFSETQRNKGNFPGRFSGRQFSNSRSEMNVSTLELGDSALYLCASSLASGLETQYFGPGTRLLVL.

There are a few counts of this clone. The V gene is TRBV6-5, the J gene TRBJ2-5; possibly TRBD1 for D (6 bases). The germline V and J ends were trimmed by 6 bases and 3 bases, with 17 bases remaining between them. This CDR3 has 15 residues. From germline, CDR1 is MNHEY and CDR2 SVGAGI. CDR3 residues: CASRSRSSGEETQYF. The CDR3, as DNA: TGTGCCAGCAGGTCGAGAAGCTCAGGGGAAGAGACCCAGTACTTC.

The chain has TRBV5-8 and TRBJ1-6, with TRBD1 identical over 8 bases. V gave up 0 bases and J gave up 3 bases; unmatched junction bases: 2. The CDR3 is 16 residues long. Germline V gene data show CDR1 as SGHTS and CDR2 as YDEGEE. The CDR3 coding sequence is TGTGCCAGCAGCTTGGGACAGGGGAACTATAATTCACCCCTCCACTTT. Translating it yields CASSLGQGNYNSPLHF.

The chain combines TRBV7-3 with TRBJ1-6; unclear D gene. The CDR3 runs to 13 residues. V lost 5 bases, J lost 10 bases, and 12 bases lay in between. The germline V gene has CDR1 SGHTA and CDR2 FQGTGA. The CDR3 DNA is TGTGCCAGCAGCCCGGATGTCGGGTCACCCCTCCACTTT. It codes for CASSPDVGSPLHF.

This clone came up many times. The rearrangement links TRBV7-2 to TRBJ2-5, with D hard to call. Germline-derived CDR1 and CDR2 are SGHTA and FQGNSA. Trimming left V 0 bases short and J 7 bases short, with 9 bases between. The CDR3 loop spans 13 amino acids. The CDR3 DNA sequence: TGTGCCAGCAGCTTAGCGCGAAGTGCGACCCAGTACTTC. This encodes CASSLARSATQYF.

In its sample, this clone was seen once. The chain couples TRBV2 to TRBJ1-5, with TRBD1 matching 7 bases. The CDR3 sequence is 14 residues long. With 5 bases clipped from V and 5 bases from J, the junction kept 6 bases outside the gene matches. CDR1 SNHLY and CDR2 FYNNEI come from the germline V gene. For the CDR3, the DNA is TGTGCCAGCAGTCGGACAGGTTGGGATCAGCCCCAGCATTTT. Encoded protein: CASSRTGWDQPQHF. Together with reference TRBV2 and TRBJ1-5, the CDR3 gives the full variable domain: EPEVTQTPSHQVTQMGQEVILRCVPISNHLYFYWYRQILGQKVEFLVSFYNNEISEKSEIFDDQFSVERPDGSNFTLKIRSTKLEDSAMYFCASSRTGWDQPQHFGDGTRLSIL.

This clone was detected ten times or more. The chain combines TRBV23-1 with TRBJ2-7, with D possibly matching TRBD1 (5 bases). Being an ORF, TRBV23-1 has a function that is uncertain. V gave up 0 bases and J gave up 4 bases, with 16 bases separating them. This CDR3 contains 16 residues. The CDR3 region has the DNA TGCGCCAGCAGTCAATCTGAGGACACCCTGCGTTACGAGCAGTACTTC. Translating it yields CASSQSEDTLRYEQYF.